The next 5 T cell receptor beta chains were all read from a single sample in a study of T cells after yellow fever vaccination. MiXCR was run by TCRdb on the 5' RACE reads, yielding one entry per CDR3 protein. Of 550,000 to 750,000 distinct CDR3 sequences in the sample, roughly 13% were seen once. The sample here was PBMCs, taken on the day of the yellow fever booster vaccination. All receptors come from a man aged 25 to 45 who received the YFV17D yellow fever vaccine.

For the CDR3, the DNA is TGTGCCAGCAGCGTCCGGGACGGTTCCTACGAGCAGTACTTC. Encoded protein: CASSVRDGSYEQYF. J is TRBJ2-7 and V is TRBV9, with D perhaps given as TRBD1 or TRBD2 (5 bases each). CDR3 length: 14 amino acids. With 2 bases removed from V and 1 base from J, the gap between germline ends came to 10 bases. The germline V gene encodes CDR1 SGDLS and CDR2 YYNGEE.

The gene calls are TRBV3-1 and TRBJ1-5; D is ambiguous. The CDR3 is made up of 13 amino acids. Germline values: CDR1 LGHDT, CDR2 YNNKEL (reference sequence). V lost 5 bases, J lost 4 bases, and 9 bases lay in between. The CDR3 coding sequence is TGTGCCAGCAGCAACCTACAGAATCAGCCCCAGCATTTT. It codes for CASSNLQNQPQHF.

This clonotype has only a few counts. The chain links TRBV20-1 to TRBJ2-3; 14 nucleotides align to TRBD2. The CDR3 is made up of 14 amino acids. From germline, CDR1 is DFQATT and CDR2 SNEGSKA (reference sequence). J lost 6 bases, V lost 7 bases, and 6 bases had no gene match. The DNA for the CDR3 is TGCAGTGTCCAGGGACTAGCGGGAGTTGATACGCAGTATTTT. Residues: CSVQGLAGVDTQYF.

The chain joins TRBV20-1 to TRBJ2-5; 11 bases align to TRBD2. The V segment lost 1 base and the J segment 4 bases; nucleotides outside the gene matches: 2. The germline V gene encodes CDR1 DFQATT and CDR2 SNEGSKA (reference sequence). This CDR3 region has 14 residues. The CDR3 here is CSARVLAGGETQYF. The CDR3, as DNA: TGCAGTGCTAGAGTTCTAGCGGGAGGAGAGACCCAGTACTTC.

Ten or more counts support this clonotype. Here the CDR3 DNA reads TGTGCCAGCAGCATGCAGCCCGGGAGACTTTCTGATACGCAGTATTTT. It yields the protein CASSMQPGRLSDTQYF. The chain joins TRBV7-9 to TRBJ2-3; TRBD2 is a possible D gene (6 bases). The V gene's germline CDR1 is SEHNR and CDR2 FQNEAQ (reference sequence). The CDR3 length is 16 residues. Trimming shortened V by 5 bases and J by 6 bases, and 21 bases separated the two germline ends. Supplemented by reference TRBV7-9 and TRBJ2-3, the full variable domain reads DTGVSQNPRHKITKRGQNVTFRCDPISEHNRLYWYRQTLGQGPEFLTYFQNEAQLEKSRLLSDRFSAERPKGSFSTLEIQRTEQGDSAMYLCASSMQPGRLSDTQYFGPGTRLTVL.